The T cell receptor beta chain under discussion was sequenced for a study of T cell repertoires in cytomegalovirus infection (dated by TCRdb to about 2019). Context from the whole study: The peptide stimulations were aimed at well-studied HLA-B-restricted epitopes as well as recently identified HLA-C-restricted CMV epitopes, whose presentation resists viral immunomodulation. The HLA type of each donor mattered for the analysis, because public TCR beta signatures pointed to carriage of CMV infection along with the matching HLA type. Paper-wide results and their limitations: In both this cohort and an independent cohort of 352 donors, the cumulative frequency of public TCR beta family members distinguished carriers of CMV infection plus the relevant HLA type. The ex vivo response was dominated by HLA-C-restricted CMV-specific TCR beta clonotypes, which also provided the single most frequent clonotype in two of eight donors.

As for this clonotype: Its antigen is unknown. No much larger clone is present one base from it, and per-base qualities are unavailable.

TCRdb names Illumina HiSeq 1500 as the instrument used. Starting from the raw public reads, TCRdb applied fastp trimming at Q25, assembled clones with MiXCR and retained in-frame beta chains. A single entry per CDR3 protein holds the most common genes and DNA from its merged rows. The table for this sample lists tens of thousands of distinct CDR3 sequences; about a fifth of them were counted only once. The ten top clones hold roughly 90% of the sample. Interpreted using the paper, the treatment or condition label stands for: in vitro stimulation with specific CMV peptide epitopes to enrich CMV-specific T cells. Trimming takes 5 bases from V and 4 bases from J, and the germline ends sit 16 bases apart. Spanning cysteine to phenylalanine, the CDR3 consists of 15 amino acids. CDR3 DNA only is kept here, 45 bases in frame from base 1. The germline V gene (reference sequence) sets CDR1 to MNHEY and CDR2 to SMNVEV.

This sequence was found in a human donor in good health (CMV status not recorded). Some clones in this sample may be carry-over from other donors' samples. This specimen was CD8+ T cells from cultured PBMCs, taken from culture after CMV antigen stimulation. The receptor chain draws on TRBV27 and TRBJ2-3, with the D gene not clear enough to name. This receptor has the CDR3 CASSHVVGKADTQYF. The bases read TGTGCCAGCAGTCACGTAGTAGGAAAGGCAGATACGCAGTATTTT.